This T cell receptor (beta chain) appears in the sequencing data of a study of cytomegalovirus exposure and HLA in healthy donors (dated by TCRdb to about 2017). General notes on the study: According to a later analysis, the approximately 120 validation repertoires were produced on the same platform as the 666 repertoires of the first cohort. The study aimed to test whether signatures of past pathogen exposure could be identified by cataloging public T cell receptors. Besides the first cohort of more than 650 subjects, a separate validation cohort made up of some 110 different subjects was used. To predict cytomegalovirus infection status, the study brought together high-throughput TCR immunosequencing, statistical association of individual TCRs with disease status, and machine learning.

The germline V gene encodes CDR1 MNHNS and CDR2 SASEGT. CDR3 length: 13 amino acids, cysteine to phenylalanine. This entry keeps only the CDR3 DNA: 39 bases, framed from base 1. The trim is 6 bases for V and 4 bases for J, with a gap of 9 bases between the germline ends. On the study overall, not on this receptor specifically: In both the original and validation cohorts, the classifier was reported to diagnose cytomegalovirus status with high specificity and sensitivity. A later analysis lacked HLA typing for the validation cohort, so it scored co-occurrence in that cohort across all 110 or so repertoires. The study listed approximately 160 TCR beta chains as associated with cytomegalovirus. Most TCR sequences were observed very rarely across donors, whereas some public TCRs were present in many individuals. According to the authors, the approach could potentially be generalized to other disease states and immunological phenotypes. Subsequent analysis determined that TCRs grouped into clusters in the first cohort also showed a tendency toward co-occurrence across the roughly 130 validation repertoires, and about 94% of cluster scores exceeded 0. A few of the identified cytomegalovirus-associated TCR beta chains were confirmed in vitro to be specific for cytomegalovirus antigens.

With regard to this clone: The antigen it binds to is not known. Base quality data are lacking; no much larger clone is found one base away.

Preparation of the library involved the immunoSEQ multiplex PCR assay. In the original analysis: A statistical classification framework was developed to diagnose cytomegalovirus status using the catalog of TCR beta chain sequences. This immuneACCESS table, as held by TCRdb, lists in-frame sequences with V and J called but not all clones. Of the missing ones, under half trace to an unresolved V gene in checked studies; the others have no known cause. The DNA gave D and trimming, while V, J and clone size come from that table. This sample has a few hundred thousand clones in its table, and approximately 90% of those were observed once. Roughly 0.75% of the sample comes from the top ten. The donors belonged to the validation cohort of around 130 subjects, which was separate from the 666-subject first cohort.

Source material: PBMCs. This clonotype was obtained from a woman under 30 in good health and CMV-seronegative. The chain is assembled from TRBV6-1 and TRBJ2-2; TRBD1 is a possible D gene, resting on 6 matching bases. The nucleotides are TGTGCCAGCAGGTCGACAGGCACCGGGGAGCTGTTTTTT. This encodes CASRSTGTGELFF.